What follows is one TCR beta chain and its context. J gave up 7 bases and V 2 bases, and 6 bases lay outside the gene matches. Per germline, CDR1 SGHRS and CDR2 YFSETQ. The CDR3 covers 15 residues. The data derive from a study of blood T cell repertoires in COVID-19. Background on the study: Samples taken during acute and convalescent COVID-19 were collected in the United States, Italy and Spain. The cDNA or gDNA used as material had been derived from T cells, B-cell-depleted T cells, or PBMCs.

Per the original methods: How many nucleated cells were present was estimated from reference gene primer amplification. The protocol was immunoSEQ multiplex PCR, while the TCRdb copy is restricted to in-frame clones and leaves out a portion. The DNA gave D and trimming, while V, J and clone size come from that table. The sample carries a few hundred thousand clones, approximately 81% recorded once. This sequence originates from a man aged 60 to 69 with acute or convalescent COVID-19. The sample was peripheral blood. This chain uses TRBV5-1 with TRBJ2-7; the match to TRBD2 covers 13 bases. CDR3 loop: CASSLLAGGPGEQYF. CDR3 coding DNA: TGCGCCAGCAGCTTACTAGCGGGGGGGCCGGGAGAGCAGTACTTC.